What follows are 8 T cell receptor beta chains derived from one specimen sequenced in a study of blood T cell repertoires in COVID-19. Libraries were prepared by immunoSEQ multiplex PCR; TCRdb keeps only in-frame clonotypes and omits some of them. In the table there are about 190,000 clones, almost 90% of which are singletons. Source material: peripheral blood. The receptors stem from a man aged 50 or older with acute or convalescent COVID-19.

This chain connects TRBV10-3 to TRBJ1-1; TRBD1 matches at 8 bases. V shed 7 bases and J 0 bases; nucleotides not matched to a gene: 4. The CDR3 loop spans 14 amino acids. CDR1 and CDR2 from the germline V gene are ENHRY and SYGVKD. CDR3 sequence: CAINQGALNTEAFF. DNA of the CDR3: TGTGCCATCAACCAGGGGGCCTTGAACACTGAAGCTTTCTTT.

The gene calls are TRBV4-3 and TRBJ2-5; D perhaps matches TRBD2 (6 bases). The CDR3 has 14 amino acids. Trimming shortened V by 2 bases and J by 1 base, and 8 bases separated the two germline ends. The germline V gene encodes CDR1 LGHNA and CDR2 YSLEER. The CDR3 loop reads CASSQNSGQETQYF. CDR3 DNA: TGCGCCAGCAGCCAAAATAGCGGCCAAGAGACCCAGTACTTC.

The V and J genes are TRBV5-1 and TRBJ2-3; possibly TRBD2 for D (6 bases). Deletions cut 9 bases from V and 2 bases from J, with 16 bases between. This CDR3 is built from 14 residues. CDR1 SGHRS and CDR2 YFSETQ come from the germline V gene. The CDR3 here is CATSASVYTDTQYF. CDR3 DNA sequence: TGCGCCACCTCCGCTAGCGTCTACACAGATACGCAGTATTTT.

This clone showed up just once. The chain uses TRBV19 and TRBJ1-6, with 9 bases that match TRBD1. Germline values: CDR1 LNHDA, CDR2 SQIVND (reference sequence). CDR3 size: 19 residues. Trimming at V came to 3 bases and at J to 0 bases, leaving 9 bases not matched to a gene. The CDR3, as DNA: TGTGCCAGTAGTATGAAGGACAGGGGAACAATCTCCTATAATTCACCCCTCCACTTT. It encodes CASSMKDRGTISYNSPLHF. The full variable domain, its missing parts supplied by reference TRBV19 and TRBJ1-6, is DGGITQSPKYLFRKEGQNVTLSCEQNLNHDAMYWYRQDPGQGLRLIYYSQIVNDFQKGDIAEGYSVSREKKESFPLTVTSAQKNPTAFYLCASSMKDRGTISYNSPLHFGNGTRLTVT.

This chain uses TRBV19 with TRBJ1-2, with D perhaps TRBD1 (6 bases). Germline CDR1 is LNHDA and CDR2 is SQIVND (reference sequence). V was trimmed by 6 bases and J by 2 bases, leaving 13 bases between them. The CDR3 length is 14 residues. This CDR3 reads CASSLGQMNYGYTF. The CDR3 DNA is TGTGCCAGTAGCCTTGGACAGATGAACTATGGCTACACCTTC.

The V gene is TRBV4-1, the J gene TRBJ1-4; TRBD1 matches 9 bases. Germline assignment: CDR1 MGHRA and CDR2 YSYEKL. The CDR3 is 14 amino acids. After removal of 6 bases from V and 8 bases from J, the junction contained 7 bases not matched to a gene. The CDR3 sequence: CASRKQGAGEKLFF. DNA for the CDR3: TGCGCCAGCAGGAAACAGGGGGCGGGCGAAAAACTGTTTTTT.

Written as DNA, the CDR3 is TGTGCCAGTAGTATTTACGGGATCGAAACAGATACGCAGTATTTT. The encoded protein is CASSIYGIETDTQYF. The gene calls are TRBV19 and TRBJ2-3, with a weak D call TRBD2 (5 bases). V dropped 3 bases and J dropped 3 bases, with 13 bases sitting between them. CDR3 length: 15 residues. The germline gives CDR1 LNHDA, CDR2 SQIVND (reference sequence).

This chain joins TRBV6-5 and TRBJ1-5; 8 nucleotides align to TRBD1. The CDR3 is made up of 15 amino acids. Germline V gene data show CDR1 as MNHEY and CDR2 as SVGAGI. Trimming at V came to 6 bases and at J to 6 bases, leaving 10 bases not matched to a gene. The CDR3 nucleotides read TGTGCCAGCAGCTCGGACAGGGTACTACGTCAGCCCCAGCATTTT. It translates to CASSSDRVLRQPQHF.